This TCR beta chain stems from a study of T-cell reconstitution after alpha-beta-depleted transplantation in children. Study conclusions and caveats: Roughly two months post-transplant, alpha-beta T cells reportedly originated from several hundred graft clones that had expanded. The study traced high day-60 TCRbeta diversity in some patients to surviving recipient T cells and thymic progenitors. One year post-transplant, T-cell counts and diversity were largely derived from T cells produced anew.

This CDR3 is built from 15 residues. V shed 10 bases and J shed 3 bases, with 19 bases lying between them. The V gene's germline CDR1 is MNHNS and CDR2 SASEGT. Preparation of the TCRbeta library involved a method that used unique molecular identifiers. Each CDR3 protein gets one entry after TCRdb re-called the PCR reads with MiXCR. The repertoire holds a few hundred thousand distinct CDR3 sequences, with roughly 13% as singletons. As to this clonotype: The antigen is undetermined.

This sample comprised PBMCs, mostly from graft donor cells, obtained 360 days after TCRalphabeta/CD19-depleted stem cell transplant. This receptor was obtained from a male patient under 18 who had a stem cell transplant for acute myeloid leukemia, so the T cells may come from the graft donor. The gene calls are TRBV6-1 and TRBJ1-5; D is ambiguous. CDR3 amino acids: CAILREMGVNQPQHF. In DNA form, the CDR3 reads TGTGCCATACTTCGGGAAATGGGTGTCAATCAGCCCCAGCATTTT.